Listed below are T cell receptor beta chains from one sample, sequenced in a study of blood T cell repertoires in COVID-19. Some clones are missing from TCRdb's copy, which holds only in-frame ones; the method was immunoSEQ multiplex PCR. The sample lists some 450,000 clones, about 87% occurring once. The source material was peripheral blood. The receptors derive from a woman aged 45-65 years with COVID-19, enrolled during active disease. Both conserved end residues are part of each CDR3. D genes are given only for firm matches. For some rows the clone size is stated as once, few or many, or as a class when expanded; others skip it.

J	size	V	D	CDR3	DNA
TRBJ1-2	NA	TRBV12-3/TRBV12-4	NA	CASSMRDYGYTF	TGTGCCAGCAGCATGCGGGACTATGGCTACACCTTC
TRBJ2-7	NA	TRBV4-2	TRBD2	CASSQPSGGAGYEQYF	TGTGCCAGCAGCCAGCCTAGCGGGGGGGCCGGGTACGAGCAGTACTTC
TRBJ1-3	NA	TRBV30	NA	CAWSGIGEVNTIYF	TGTGCCTGGAGTGGCATAGGGGAGGTAAACACCATATATTTT
TRBJ1-5	NA	TRBV18	TRBD1	CASSPGQGVLVGQPQHF	TGTGCCAGCTCTCCGGGACAGGGGGTCCTGGTCGGCCAGCCCCAGCATTTT
TRBJ2-3	NA	TRBV3-1/TRBV3-2	NA	CASSYGPSGADTQYF	TGTGCCAGCAGCTACGGGCCGTCCGGGGCAGATACGCAGTATTTT
TRBJ1-1	NA	TRBV7-8	NA	CASSEPNTRQSSEAFF	TGTGCCAGCAGCGAACCCAATACCCGACAATCCAGTGAAGCTTTCTTT
TRBJ2-3	NA	TRBV2	NA	CASSEGRPPSTDTQYF	TGTGCCAGCAGTGAAGGCAGGCCTCCTAGCACAGATACGCAGTATTTT
TRBJ1-2	NA	TRBV29-1	NA	CSVRGKDGYTF	TGCAGCGTTCGGGGGAAGGATGGCTACACCTTC
TRBJ2-3	NA	TRBV12-3/TRBV12-4	NA	CASSPPITDTQYF	TGTGCCAGCAGCCCCCCCATCACAGATACGCAGTATTTT
TRBJ1-1	NA	TRBV19	NA	CASSTTGSTEAFF	TGTGCCAGTAGTACGACAGGTTCCACTGAAGCTTTCTTT
TRBJ2-1	NA	TRBV11-2	NA	CASSLVPAPSTYNEQFF	TGTGCCAGCAGCTTAGTCCCGGCGCCTAGTACCTACAATGAGCAGTTCTTC
TRBJ2-5	once	TRBV6-5	TRBD2	CASNIAGRETQYF	TGTGCCAGCAATATAGCGGGGAGAGAGACCCAGTACTTC
TRBJ2-7	NA	TRBV5-4	NA	CASSLYSYEQYF	TGTGCCAGCAGCTTGTACTCCTACGAGCAGTACTTC
TRBJ1-1	once	TRBV5-5	NA	CASSLDRATEAFF	TGTGCCAGCAGCTTGGACAGGGCGACAGAAGCTTTCTTT
TRBJ2-3	NA	TRBV3-1/TRBV3-2	TRBD2	CASSYVSGGAADTQYF	TGTGCCAGCAGCTATGTTAGCGGGGGGGCCGCAGATACGCAGTATTTT
TRBJ1-2	NA	TRBV27	NA	CASSMFYRDFGDGYTF	TGTGCCAGCAGTATGTTCTATCGGGACTTTGGAGATGGCTACACCTTC
TRBJ1-2	NA	TRBV5-1	TRBD1	CASSAIPQTGDYGYTF	TGCGCCAGCAGCGCAATTCCACAAACAGGGGACTATGGCTACACCTTC
TRBJ1-2	once	TRBV7-2	NA	CASSLDEWGVYGYTF	TGTGCCAGCAGCTTAGATGAGTGGGGGGTCTATGGCTACACCTTC
TRBJ1-3	NA	TRBV5-1	NA	CASSLRQASGNTIYF	TGCGCCAGCAGCTTGCGGCAGGCCTCTGGAAACACCATATATTTT
TRBJ2-1	NA	TRBV5-6	NA	CASSPRFLSSQFF	TGTGCCAGCAGCCCCCGGTTCTTGTCCTCTCAGTTCTTC
TRBJ1-6	NA	TRBV7-8	NA	CASSLTGVNSPLHF	TGTGCCAGCAGCTTAACCGGAGTGAATTCACCCCTCCACTTT
TRBJ2-5	NA	TRBV9	NA	CASSVGWTYETQYF	TGTGCCAGCAGCGTAGGGTGGACTTATGAGACCCAGTACTTC
TRBJ2-6	NA	TRBV4-2	TRBD1	CASSQEGVWDRGSSGANVLTF	TGTGCCAGCAGCCAAGAGGGGGTTTGGGACAGGGGAAGTTCTGGGGCCAACGTCCTGACTTTC
TRBJ2-1	NA	TRBV3-1/TRBV3-2	TRBD2	CASSLGGGGVNEQFF	TGTGCCAGCAGCTTGGGTGGCGGGGGGGTTAATGAGCAGTTCTTC
TRBJ1-5	NA	TRBV3-1/TRBV3-2	NA	CASSQGRGVSPQHF	TGTGCCAGCAGCCAAGGGCGTGGAGTTTCGCCCCAGCATTTT
TRBJ1-6	NA	TRBV6-5	TRBD1	CASSQGTGESPLHF	TGTGCCAGCAGCCAAGGGACAGGGGAATCACCCCTCCACTTT
TRBJ1-2	once	TRBV6-1	NA	CASSEMRGSNYGYTF	TGTGCCAGCAGTGAAATGAGGGGGTCTAACTATGGCTACACCTTC
TRBJ2-7	NA	TRBV30	NA	CAWKRAAFPYEQYF	TGTGCCTGGAAACGAGCGGCCTTCCCCTACGAGCAGTACTTC
TRBJ1-2	NA	TRBV6-5	NA	CASSWGGDGYTF	TGTGCCAGCTCCTGGGGGGGGGATGGCTACACCTTC
TRBJ1-4	NA	TRBV7-8	NA	CASSLEGRGEKLFF	TGTGCCAGCAGCTTAGAGGGCAGGGGTGAAAAACTGTTTTTT
TRBJ1-2	NA	TRBV28	NA	CASSYYEHGYTF	TGTGCCAGCAGTTACTACGAACATGGCTACACCTTC
TRBJ2-7	once	TRBV28	NA	CASSSPGVSYEQYF	TGTGCCAGCAGCTCCCCCGGGGTATCCTACGAGCAGTACTTC
TRBJ1-2	NA	TRBV4-2	TRBD1	CASSQGDRTGFFYGYTF	TGTGCCAGCAGCCAAGGCGACAGGACAGGATTCTTCTATGGCTACACCTTC
TRBJ1-1	NA	TRBV11-2	TRBD1	CASSLERDRRTEAFF	TGTGCCAGCAGCTTAGAACGGGACAGGCGCACCGAAGCTTTCTTT
TRBJ1-4	NA	TRBV19	NA	CASRSRGSTNEKLFF	TGTGCCAGTAGATCCAGGGGCTCAACTAATGAAAAACTGTTTTTT
TRBJ2-1	NA	TRBV27	TRBD2	CASSFKVAGHNEQFF	TGTGCCAGCAGTTTCAAGGTAGCGGGGCACAATGAGCAGTTCTTC
TRBJ1-4	NA	TRBV27	NA	CASSLRSRVGEKLFF	TGTGCCAGCAGTTTAAGGTCCAGGGTTGGTGAAAAACTGTTTTTT
TRBJ1-5	NA	TRBV6-1	NA	CASSYGLTQPQHF	TGTGCCAGCAGTTATGGCTTAACCCAGCCCCAGCATTTT
TRBJ2-2	NA	TRBV12-3/TRBV12-4	NA	CASRQNTGELFF	TGTGCCAGCAGACAGAACACCGGGGAGCTGTTTTTT
TRBJ2-7	NA	TRBV11-2	NA	CASNLLEEQYF	TGTGCCAGCAACCTATTAGAGGAGCAGTACTTC
TRBJ2-7	NA	TRBV19	TRBD1	CASSRWGQGAREQYF	TGTGCCAGTAGTCGGTGGGGACAGGGGGCGAGGGAGCAGTACTTC
TRBJ1-1	NA	TRBV6-2/TRBV6-3	TRBD1	CASSQGAEAFF	TGTGCCAGCAGCCAGGGGGCTGAAGCTTTCTTT
TRBJ1-1	NA	TRBV5-8	NA	CASSLETGAEAFF	TGTGCCAGCAGCTTGGAGACAGGAGCTGAAGCTTTCTTT
TRBJ2-6	NA	TRBV7-9	NA	CASSLAGGAGANVLTF	TGTGCCAGCAGCTTAGCCGGCGGAGCTGGGGCCAACGTCCTGACTTTC
TRBJ2-5	once	TRBV20-1	NA	CSAVPMETQYF	TGCAGTGCTGTCCCTATGGAGACCCAGTACTTC
TRBJ1-2	NA	TRBV12-3/TRBV12-4	NA	CASSLGTQNGYTF	TGTGCCAGCAGTTTGGGGACACAAAATGGCTACACCTTC
TRBJ1-2	few	TRBV5-1	TRBD1	CASSLDRVYGYTF	TGCGCCAGCAGCCTGGACAGGGTCTATGGCTACACCTTC
TRBJ2-5	few	TRBV7-8	TRBD1	CASSSPRTGPQETQYF	TGTGCCAGCAGCTCCCCTCGGACAGGTCCCCAAGAGACCCAGTACTTC
TRBJ1-1	NA	TRBV27	NA	CASSFSNTNTEAFF	TGTGCCAGCAGTTTCTCTAATACGAACACTGAAGCTTTCTTT
TRBJ1-1	NA	TRBV5-1	TRBD1	CASSLQGAVTEAFF	TGCGCCAGCAGCCTCCAGGGGGCTGTCACTGAAGCTTTCTTT
TRBJ2-6	NA	TRBV5-5	NA	CASSFDPGDFSGANVLTF	TGTGCCAGCAGCTTCGACCCTGGAGACTTCTCTGGGGCCAACGTCCTGACTTTC
TRBJ2-2	NA	TRBV11-3	TRBD1	CASSPGTGRSGELFF	TGTGCCAGCAGCCCCGGGACAGGGAGATCCGGGGAGCTGTTTTTT
TRBJ2-3	NA	TRBV7-3	TRBD2	CASSSPGGASDTQYF	TGTGCCAGCAGCTCCCCCGGGGGGGCGTCAGATACGCAGTATTTT
TRBJ1-4	NA	TRBV7-2	NA	CASSSGIKLFF	TGTGCCAGCAGCTCCGGGATTAAACTGTTTTTT
TRBJ1-1	NA	TRBV5-1	NA	CASSSSGHENTEAFF	TGCGCCAGCAGCTCCTCGGGACATGAGAACACTGAAGCTTTCTTT
TRBJ2-3	NA	TRBV14	TRBD2	CASSQVPSTSGGPYNTDTQYF	TGTGCCAGCAGCCAAGTTCCCTCCACTAGCGGGGGCCCATATAACACAGATACGCAGTATTTT
TRBJ1-4	NA	TRBV27	NA	CASSPKISGTRNEKLFF	TGTGCCAGCAGTCCTAAAATTTCCGGGACAAGGAATGAAAAACTGTTTTTT
TRBJ2-3	NA	TRBV28	NA	CASNYRAGISTDTQYF	TGTGCCAGCAACTACCGGGCGGGGATAAGCACAGATACGCAGTATTTT